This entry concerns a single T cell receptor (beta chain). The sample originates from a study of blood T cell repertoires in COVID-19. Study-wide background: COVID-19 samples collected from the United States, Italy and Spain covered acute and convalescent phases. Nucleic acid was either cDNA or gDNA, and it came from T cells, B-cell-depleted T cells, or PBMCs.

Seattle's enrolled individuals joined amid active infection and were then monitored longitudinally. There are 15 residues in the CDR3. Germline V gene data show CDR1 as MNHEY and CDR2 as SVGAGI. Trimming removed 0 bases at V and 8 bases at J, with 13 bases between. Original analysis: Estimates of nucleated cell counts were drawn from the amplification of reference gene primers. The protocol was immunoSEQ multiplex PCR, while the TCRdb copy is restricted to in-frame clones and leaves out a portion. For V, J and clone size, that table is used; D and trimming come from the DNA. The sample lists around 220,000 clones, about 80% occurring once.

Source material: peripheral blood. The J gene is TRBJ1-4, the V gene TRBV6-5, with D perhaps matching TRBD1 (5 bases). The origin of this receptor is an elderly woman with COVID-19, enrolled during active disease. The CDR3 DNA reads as TGTGCCAGCAGTTACTCGGGGCTTAGTCGGGAAAAACTGTTTTTT. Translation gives CASSYSGLSREKLFF.